These 2 T cell receptor beta chains originate from one sample sequenced in a study of CD8+ T cells in alopecia areata. Treatment here: oral pan-JAK inhibitor, 5-10 mg twice daily. The authors extracted RNA and reverse transcribed it into cDNA as the sequencing template. Using immunoSEQ multiplex PCR, the repertoire was profiled, and TCRdb retains in-frame clones only, with some absent. In the table there are hundreds of thousands of clones, roughly 60% of which are singletons. Sequences were derived from CD4+ T cells sorted from blood, sampled at week 24, from a patient treated with tofacitinib. The receptors were sampled from a human donor with alopecia areata.

This rearrangement joins TRBV25-1 to TRBJ2-4; D perhaps matches TRBD2 (6 bases). With 3 bases removed from V and 2 bases from J, the gap between germline ends came to 11 bases. CDR3 length: 15 amino acids. Per the germline V gene, CDR1 is MGHDK and CDR2 is SYGVNS. Here the CDR3 reads CASSDRRGPKNIQYF. CDR3 nucleotides: TGTGCCAGCAGTGATCGGCGGGGCCCCAAAAACATTCAGTACTTC.

The rearrangement uses TRBV7-8 and TRBJ1-2; possible D gene TRBD1, 5 bases. With 2 bases removed from V and 8 bases from J, the gap between germline ends came to 12 bases. CDR1 is SGHVS and CDR2 is FQNEAQ in the germline V gene. This CDR3 is 13 amino acids long. The CDR3 sequence is CASSLPVGGGYTF. The CDR3 DNA reads TGTGCCAGCAGCTTACCCGTTGGGGGGGGCTACACCTTC.